This T cell receptor (beta chain) was retrieved from a study of cytomegalovirus exposure and HLA in healthy donors. Only a few counts were recorded for this clone. 13 Jbeta primers and 60 Vbeta primers were used for the PCR. Here immunoSEQ multiplex PCR was the method, and the copy in TCRdb shows in-frame clones only, minus some. This repertoire shows around 70,000 clones, 78% found once; its top ten account for over 7%. This clonotype was obtained from a woman aged 35 to 49 in good health and CMV-seropositive. Specimen: PBMCs.

The CDR3 nucleotides are TGTGCCAGCAGACGACTAGCGGGGGGGTCCTACAATGAGCAGTTCTTC. Translating it yields CASRRLAGGSYNEQFF. V gene TRBV2 combines with J gene TRBJ2-1, with 14 bases lining up with TRBD2. With V trimmed by 6 bases and J by 1 base, 2 bases remained unmatched. Germline V gives CDR1 SNHLY, CDR2 FYNNEI. CDR3 length equals 16 residues.